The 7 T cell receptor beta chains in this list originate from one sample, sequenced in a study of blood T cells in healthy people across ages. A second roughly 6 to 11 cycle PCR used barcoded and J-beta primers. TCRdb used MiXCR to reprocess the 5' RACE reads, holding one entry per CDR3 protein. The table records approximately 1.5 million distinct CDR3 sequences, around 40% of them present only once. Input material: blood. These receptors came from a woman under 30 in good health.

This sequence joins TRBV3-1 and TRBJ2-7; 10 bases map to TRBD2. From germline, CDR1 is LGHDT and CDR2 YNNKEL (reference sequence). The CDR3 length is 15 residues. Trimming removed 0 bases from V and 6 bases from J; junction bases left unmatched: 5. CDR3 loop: CASSQDPGLAREQYF. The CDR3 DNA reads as TGTGCCAGCAGCCAAGACCCGGGACTAGCGCGCGAGCAGTACTTC.

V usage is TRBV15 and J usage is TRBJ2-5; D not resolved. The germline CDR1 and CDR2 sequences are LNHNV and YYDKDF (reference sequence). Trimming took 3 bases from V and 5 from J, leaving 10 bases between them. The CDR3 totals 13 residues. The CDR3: CATSRWPEETQYF. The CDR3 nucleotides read TGTGCCACCAGCAGGTGGCCGGAGGAGACCCAGTACTTC.

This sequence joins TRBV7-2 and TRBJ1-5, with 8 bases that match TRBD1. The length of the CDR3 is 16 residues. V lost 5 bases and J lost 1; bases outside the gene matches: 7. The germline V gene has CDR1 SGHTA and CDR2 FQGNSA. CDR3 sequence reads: CASSAHQGASNQPQHF. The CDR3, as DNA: TGTGCCAGCAGCGCCCATCAGGGGGCAAGCAATCAGCCCCAGCATTTT.

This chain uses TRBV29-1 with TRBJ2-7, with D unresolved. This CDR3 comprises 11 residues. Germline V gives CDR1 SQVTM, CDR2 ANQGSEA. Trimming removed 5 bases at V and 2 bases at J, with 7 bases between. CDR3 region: CSVRVAYEQYF. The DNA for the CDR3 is TGCAGCGTTAGGGTGGCCTACGAGCAGTACTTC.

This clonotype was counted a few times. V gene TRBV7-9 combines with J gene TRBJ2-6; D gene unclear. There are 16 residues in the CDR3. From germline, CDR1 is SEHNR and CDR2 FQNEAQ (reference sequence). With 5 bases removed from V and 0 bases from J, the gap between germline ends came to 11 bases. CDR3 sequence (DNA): TGTGCCAGCAGCCCCAAACAGCACTCTGGGGCCAACGTCCTGACTTTC. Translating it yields CASSPKQHSGANVLTF.

DNA of the CDR3: TGTGCCAGCAGTTACGGGGGGACTAGCGGGAGTAGCGAGCAGTTCTTC. Translated: CASSYGGTSGSSEQFF. The rearrangement joins TRBV6-5 to TRBJ2-1, with 14 bases identical to TRBD2. The ends lost 2 bases at V and 10 bases at J; junction bases unmatched: 7. Germline assignment: CDR1 MNHEY and CDR2 SVGAGI. The CDR3 consists of 16 residues.

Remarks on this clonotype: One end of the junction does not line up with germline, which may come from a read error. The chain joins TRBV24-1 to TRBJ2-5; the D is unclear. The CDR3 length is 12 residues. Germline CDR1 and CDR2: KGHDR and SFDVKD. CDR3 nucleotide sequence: TGTGCCACCAGAGACACGGAAGAGATCCAGTACTTC. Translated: CATRDTEEIQYF.